One sample yielded the 12 T cell receptor beta chains listed below, sequenced in a study of vaccination and CD4 T cells after COVID-19. Scientists ran DNA taken from cultured CD4+ T cells through the Oncomine TCR Beta short-read assay for sequencing. TCRdb re-derived calls from the PCR reads in MiXCR, one entry per CDR3 protein. Of over 20,000 distinct CDR3 sequences in the sample, under 45% were seen once. This sample's treatment: roughly 11-day PBMC culture with coronavirus spike peptide pools or control peptides (ViraFEST assay). The antigens for these receptors are not known. Material: CD4+ T cells from blood, cultured in vitro, obtained before SARS-CoV-2 vaccination. These receptors were taken from a human donor who received a COVID-19 vaccine.

This clonotype was counted a few times. The chain joins TRBV6-5 to TRBJ1-1; no definite D call. Germline V gives CDR1 MNHEY, CDR2 SVGAGI. The CDR3 runs 14 residues. V gave up 2 bases and J gave up 1 base, with 8 bases separating them. The CDR3 coding sequence is TGTGCCAGCAGTTACCTGTCAGGGAACACTGAAGCTTTCTTT. It yields the protein CASSYLSGNTEAFF.

This chain uses TRBV6-1 with TRBJ1-2; D gene ambiguous. The V gene lost 8 bases and the J gene lost 8 bases, with 18 bases spanning the gap. Germline V gene data show CDR1 as MNHNS and CDR2 as SASEGT. The CDR3 consists of 13 residues. The CDR3 sequence: CASASKAGYGYTF. The CDR3 region has the DNA TGTGCCAGCGCGTCTAAGGCGGGATACGGCTACACCTTC.

This clonotype was detected a few times. The chain recombines TRBV6-1 with TRBJ2-2; D gene ambiguous. V lost 0 bases, J lost 4 bases, and 9 bases lay in between. Germline V gives CDR1 MNHNS, CDR2 SASEGT. CDR3 length equals 15 residues. CDR3 sequence (DNA): TGTGCCAGCAGTGAAGCTGACGAATCCACCGGGGAGCTGTTTTTT. Protein product: CASSEADESTGELFF.

The chain has TRBV19 and TRBJ2-1; 9 bases fit TRBD2. Germline V CDR1 and CDR2: LNHDA, SQIVND (reference sequence). V shed 5 bases, J shed 4 bases, and the junction held 9 bases outside the gene matches. The CDR3 extends over 16 amino acids. For the CDR3, the DNA is TGTGCCAGTAGTCCCGGAAGCGGGGGGTCTTACAATGAGCAGTTCTTC. Its translation is CASSPGSGGSYNEQFF.

The chain has TRBV30 and TRBJ2-7; D is unresolved. The ends were cut back, 4 bases at V and 3 bases at J, with 7 bases in the middle. The CDR3 is made up of 11 amino acids. CDR1 and CDR2 from the germline V gene are GTSNPN and SVGIG (reference sequence). The CDR3 DNA reads TGTGCCTGGACAGGCGGCTACGAGCAGTACTTC. Translated, it gives CAWTGGYEQYF. The full variable domain, with the rest looked up from reference TRBV30 and TRBJ2-7, is SQTIHQWPATLVQPVGSPLSLECTVEGTSNPNLYWYRQAAGRGLQLLFYSVGIGQISSEVPQNLSASRPQDRQFILSSKKLLLSDSGFYLCAWTGGYEQYFGPGTRLTVT.

This clonotype has a single count. V usage is TRBV7-9 and J usage is TRBJ2-7; 12 nucleotides line up with TRBD1. CDR3 length equals 16 residues. The germline gives CDR1 SEHNR, CDR2 FQNEAQ (reference sequence). The trim removed 5 bases at V and 4 bases at J, leaving 9 bases unmatched. This chain's CDR3 is CASSPNPGQGAYEQYF. The CDR3 nucleotides read TGTGCCAGCAGCCCCAACCCGGGACAGGGGGCTTACGAGCAGTACTTC.

In its sample, this clonotype was seen a few times. This rearrangement joins TRBV6-1 to TRBJ1-1; possible D gene TRBD1, 5 bases. The CDR3 sequence is 15 residues long. The V end was cut by 7 bases, the J end by 1 base, with 16 bases between. Germline CDR1 is MNHNS and CDR2 is SASEGT. CDR3 sequence reads: CASTSWGVRNTEAFF. The CDR3 DNA reads as TGTGCCAGCACCTCCTGGGGGGTACGGAACACTGAAGCTTTCTTT.

This chain links TRBV12-3 or TRBV12-4 with TRBJ1-2; 7 positions match TRBD1. This CDR3 region has 14 residues. Losses at the gene ends were 6 bases for V and 4 bases for J; bases not matched to a gene: 8. CDR3 loop: CASSPTQGSYGYTF. CDR3 DNA sequence: TGTGCCAGCAGCCCGACACAGGGGAGCTATGGCTACACCTTC.

The chain is built from TRBV29-1 and TRBJ1-4; unclear D gene. The V and J ends lost 4 bases and 3 bases respectively, with 12 bases between them. CDR3 size: 14 residues. The germline CDR1 and CDR2 sequences are SQVTM and ANQGSEA. The CDR3 region is CSVVWPASNEKLFF. DNA of the CDR3: TGCAGCGTTGTGTGGCCAGCATCTAATGAAAAACTGTTTTTT.

This clonotype was picked up a small number of times. One junction end does not reproduce the germline sequence, and a read error may be involved. Here the CDR3 reads CASSGEDQPQHF. Here the CDR3 DNA reads TGTGCCAGCAGCGGGGAGGATCAACCCCAGCATTTT. This sequence joins TRBV12-3 or TRBV12-4 and TRBJ1-5; D is undetermined. The CDR3 loop spans 12 amino acids.

In this sample, this clonotype turned up once. The chain combines TRBV6-1 with TRBJ2-7; tentative D call: TRBD1 (6 bases). The CDR3 length is 13 residues. V lost 9 bases, J lost 7 bases, and 19 bases lay in between. Germline loops: CDR1 MNHNS, CDR2 SASEGT. The CDR3 coding sequence is TGTGCCAGTTTTTCGGACAGAGGACGGGAGCAGTACTTC. Translation gives CASFSDRGREQYF.

This rearrangement joins TRBV14 to TRBJ1-2, with D possibly being TRBD1 (5 bases). Germline V gene sequence: CDR1 SGHDN, CDR2 FVKESK. V was trimmed by 1 base and J by 5 bases, leaving 11 bases between them. The CDR3 spans 14 residues. CDR3 in DNA: TGTGCCAGCAGCCAAGTAGGAGGGGAGTATGGCTACACCTTC. This codes for CASSQVGGEYGYTF.